This TCR beta chain was sequenced during a study of T cell responses to AZD1222 COVID-19 vaccine. Comment on this clone: The antigen is undetermined.

The data were produced by immunoSEQ multiplex PCR, yet TCRdb's version contains in-frame clones alone and is incomplete. The profile covers over 100,000 clones, with 75% to 90% appearing a single time and about 8.7% taken by the ten largest. This CDR3 has 13 residues. Between the trimmed V and J ends, which lost 6 bases and 5 bases, there was a span of 14 bases. Germline loops: CDR1 LNHNV, CDR2 YYDKDF (reference sequence). Findings and limits, study-wide: White British people made up most donors, females outnumbered males, and clonal diversity was possibly underestimated.

The genes are TRBV15 and TRBJ2-7; perhaps TRBD2 as D (6 bases). This clonotype originated in an adult in good health. Sequences were derived from peripheral blood, sampled on day 0 of AZD1222 vaccination. Here the CDR3 DNA reads TGTGCCACCAGTGGGAGGTCGATCCACGAGCAGTACTTC. Residues: CATSGRSIHEQYF.